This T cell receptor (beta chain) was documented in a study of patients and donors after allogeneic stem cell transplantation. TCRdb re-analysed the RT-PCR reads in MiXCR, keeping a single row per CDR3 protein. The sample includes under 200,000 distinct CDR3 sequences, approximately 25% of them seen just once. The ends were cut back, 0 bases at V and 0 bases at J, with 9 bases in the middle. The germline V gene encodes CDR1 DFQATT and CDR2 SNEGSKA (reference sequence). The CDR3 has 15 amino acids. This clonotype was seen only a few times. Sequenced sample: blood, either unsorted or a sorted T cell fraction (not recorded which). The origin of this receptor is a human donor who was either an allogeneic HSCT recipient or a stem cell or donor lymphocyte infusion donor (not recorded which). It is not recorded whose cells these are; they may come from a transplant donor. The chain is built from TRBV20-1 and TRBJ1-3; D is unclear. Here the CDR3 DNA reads TGCAGTGCTAGAGAAGCGGCCAACTCTGGAAACACCATATATTTT. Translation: CSAREAANSGNTIYF.